This TCR beta chain was identified in a study of T cells in localized non-small cell lung cancer. Comments on this clone: The antigen is undetermined.

Study-level results: In adjacent lung appeared a median around 62 of the top 100 tumor clones. Clonality peaked in uninvolved adjacent lung rather than tumor. The study sequenced only one region of the tumor. As a result, intratumor heterogeneity could not be excluded and remains possible.

Generated by immunoSEQ multiplex PCR, the TCRdb table keeps only in-frame clones and is missing some. The repertoire includes some 38,000 clones, roughly 89% of them detected once, and under 7% sits in the top ten. From germline, CDR1 is MNHEY and CDR2 SVGAGI. The CDR3 is made up of 13 amino acids. Trimming shortened V by 5 bases and J by 6 bases, and 14 bases separated the two germline ends. Sequenced material: peripheral blood mononuclear cells, taken before any cancer treatment. The rearrangement joins TRBV6-5 to TRBJ2-7; possibly TRBD2 for D (5 bases). The TCR was taken from a male donor at least 60 years old with stage II lung adenocarcinoma. Here the CDR3 reads CASSQPMGSEQYF. The CDR3 DNA reads TGTGCCAGCAGTCAACCTATGGGGAGCGAGCAGTACTTC.